These 30 T cell receptor beta chains came from one sample sequenced in a study of radiation and T cells in renal cell carcinoma. The time point here: blood 4 weeks post-SBRT, at nephrectomy. Treatment specified: 15 Gy SBRT to primary tumor, nephrectomy 4 weeks later. TCRdb's copy holds only in-frame clones and misses some; the assay was immunoSEQ multiplex PCR. Of 65,000 or so clones listed, 65% to 80% are singletons. Sequencing used blood, obtained from a patient whose treatment included radiotherapy and nephrectomy. Receptors originate from a man aged 60-69 years with renal cell carcinoma.

This sequence joins TRBV9 and TRBJ1-1, with D unresolved. This CDR3 has 13 residues. V shed 4 bases and J shed 0 bases, with 7 bases lying between them. Per germline, CDR1 SGDLS and CDR2 YYNGEE. The CDR3 sequence is CASSPSLNTEAFF. CDR3 bases: TGTGCCAGCAGCCCTTCCTTGAACACTGAAGCTTTCTTT.

V is TRBV19 and J is TRBJ2-5; D is uncertain. Germline CDR1 and CDR2: LNHDA and SQIVND (reference sequence). The V end lost 3 bases, the J end lost 3 bases, and 2 bases lay between the germline ends. This CDR3 is built from 11 residues. The CDR3 sequence is CASSIEETQYF. CDR3 nucleotide sequence: TGTGCCAGTAGTATCGAAGAGACCCAGTACTTC. The full variable domain, with the rest looked up from reference TRBV19 and TRBJ2-5, is DGGITQSPKYLFRKEGQNVTLSCEQNLNHDAMYWYRQDPGQGLRLIYYSQIVNDFQKGDIAEGYSVSREKKESFPLTVTSAQKNPTAFYLCASSIEETQYFGPGTRLLVL.

The J gene is TRBJ2-1, the V gene TRBV5-1; the D is unclear. Trimming stripped 1 base from V and 8 bases from J, with 4 bases between. This CDR3 is 11 amino acids long. Germline V lookup: CDR1 SGHRS, CDR2 YFSETQ. CDR3 sequence: CASSLNDEQFF. CDR3 nucleotides: TGCGCCAGCAGCTTGAACGATGAGCAGTTCTTC. The full variable domain, rest sourced from reference TRBV5-1 and TRBJ2-1, is KAGVTQTPRYLIKTRGQQVTLSCSPISGHRSVSWYQQTPGQGLQFLFEYFSETQRNKGNFPGRFSGRQFSNSRSEMNVSTLELGDSALYLCASSLNDEQFFGPGTRLTVL.

The chain joins TRBV5-1 to TRBJ1-3, with D maybe TRBD1 (5 bases). Germline V gene data show CDR1 as SGHRS and CDR2 as YFSETQ. Between the trimmed V and J ends, which lost 0 bases and 3 bases, there was a span of 13 bases. The CDR3 totals 16 residues. This CDR3 is CASSLAAGNIGNTIYF. As DNA, the CDR3 is TGCGCCAGCAGCTTGGCCGCAGGGAATATTGGAAACACCATATATTTT. The full variable domain, rest sourced from reference TRBV5-1 and TRBJ1-3, is KAGVTQTPRYLIKTRGQQVTLSCSPISGHRSVSWYQQTPGQGLQFLFEYFSETQRNKGNFPGRFSGRQFSNSRSEMNVSTLELGDSALYLCASSLAAGNIGNTIYFGEGSWLTVV.

This chain links TRBV27 with TRBJ2-3; D remains ambiguous. Germline loops: CDR1 MNHEY, CDR2 SMNVEV (reference sequence). There are 12 residues in the CDR3. Trimming cost V 6 bases and J 1 base, with 5 bases left between them. The CDR3 DNA reads TGTGCCAGCAGCCATCGCACAGATACGCAGTATTTT. This translates into CASSHRTDTQYF.

The gene calls are TRBV30 and TRBJ1-1; the D is unclear. The CDR3 covers 11 residues. Germline CDR1 reads GTSNPN; CDR2 reads SVGIG (reference sequence). Trimming stripped 3 bases from V and 2 bases from J, with 4 bases between. The CDR3 here is CAWRENTEAFF. The CDR3 DNA is TGTGCCTGGAGAGAAAACACTGAAGCTTTCTTT.

The count of this clone is one. The chain joins TRBV15 to TRBJ2-7, with D possibly being TRBD1 (5 bases). The germline CDR1 and CDR2 sequences are LNHNV and YYDKDF (reference sequence). Trimming stripped 1 base from V and 7 bases from J, with 8 bases between. This CDR3 contains 12 residues. DNA for the CDR3: TGTGCCACCAGCAGAGCGGCAGGGGAGCAGTACTTC. It is translated as CATSRAAGEQYF.

The genes are TRBV7-2 and TRBJ2-7; a possible D gene is TRBD1 (5 bases). The CDR3 extends over 15 amino acids. The V end was cut by 1 base, the J end by 5 bases, with 15 bases between. The germline V gene has CDR1 SGHTA and CDR2 FQGNSA. For the CDR3, the DNA is TGTGCCAGCAGCTTAGAAGGCCAGGGATACAACGAGCAGTACTTC. It is translated as CASSLEGQGYNEQYF.

The chain has TRBV10-1 and TRBJ1-3; no firm D call. Germline CDR1 is WNHNN and CDR2 is SYGVQD (reference sequence). The CDR3 covers 14 residues. V dropped 3 bases and J dropped 2 bases, with 8 bases sitting between them. As DNA, the CDR3 is TGCGCCAGCAGTGAATCGGGTACTGGAAACACCATATATTTT. Its translation: CASSESGTGNTIYF.

Only a few counts were recorded for this clone. V and J are TRBV29-1 and TRBJ1-2; 7 bases line up with TRBD1. This CDR3 is 12 amino acids long. Unmatched junction bases numbered 4, after V lost 5 bases and J lost 4 bases. Germline lookup yields CDR1 SQVTM and CDR2 ANQGSEA. The CDR3 DNA sequence: TGCAGCGTTACAGACAGGGCCTATGGCTACACCTTC. The encoded protein is CSVTDRAYGYTF.

This clone was counted a few times. The chain joins TRBV4-3 to TRBJ1-2; possible D gene TRBD1, 6 bases. The V and J ends lost 1 base and 2 bases respectively, with 8 bases between them. Germline values: CDR1 LGHNA, CDR2 YSLEER. This CDR3 has 14 residues. The CDR3 coding sequence is TGCGCCAGCAGCCAAGGACAGGCAAACTATGGCTACACCTTC. Protein product: CASSQGQANYGYTF.

The rearrangement links TRBV11-3 to TRBJ2-1; the D is unclear. CDR1 is SGHNT and CDR2 is YENEEA in the germline V gene. With 6 bases removed from V and 8 bases from J, the gap between germline ends came to 8 bases. The CDR3 has 11 residues. The CDR3: CASRYTDEQFF. CDR3 nucleotides: TGTGCCAGCAGATATACCGATGAGCAGTTCTTC.

V is TRBV7-8 and J is TRBJ2-1; D might be TRBD1 or TRBD2, each matching 5 bases. V lost 5 bases to trimming and J lost 5 bases, with 10 bases between them. The CDR3 has 13 residues. Germline-derived CDR1 and CDR2 are SGHVS and FQNEAQ. CDR3 in DNA: TGTGCCAGCAGCCCAAGGGGACACAATGAGCAGTTCTTC. Protein sequence: CASSPRGHNEQFF.

This clone has just a few counts. The chain combines TRBV5-1 with TRBJ2-3; D is ambiguous. V shed 2 bases and J shed 1 base, with 11 bases lying between them. Germline V gives CDR1 SGHRS, CDR2 YFSETQ. This CDR3 comprises 15 residues. CDR3 in amino acids: CASSLVEIGTDTQYF. DNA of the CDR3: TGCGCCAGCAGCTTAGTGGAGATAGGCACAGATACGCAGTATTTT.

CDR3 loop: CASSRRGEAYEQYF. The CDR3 DNA follows: TGTGCCAGCTCACGACGGGGGGAGGCCTACGAGCAGTACTTC. The gene calls are TRBV18 and TRBJ2-7; TRBD2 matches 7 bases. Germline lookup yields CDR1 KGHSH and CDR2 LQKENI. Germline trimming cut 4 bases from V and 2 bases from J; bases unmatched to any gene: 5. This CDR3 is built from 14 residues.

V usage is TRBV7-2 and J usage is TRBJ1-1; 9 bases align to TRBD1. Germline CDR1 and CDR2: SGHTA and FQGNSA. There are 13 residues in the CDR3. J gave up 4 bases and V 5 bases, and 2 bases lay outside the gene matches. The CDR3: CASSQTGGTEAFF. The CDR3 DNA reads as TGTGCCAGCAGCCAGACAGGGGGCACTGAAGCTTTCTTT.

The V and J genes are TRBV7-8 and TRBJ1-1; D not resolved. The V end lost 1 base, the J end lost 1 base, and 10 bases lay between the germline ends. This CDR3 has 15 amino acids. The germline V gene encodes CDR1 SGHVS and CDR2 FQNEAQ. The DNA for the CDR3 is TGTGCCAGCAGCTTAGGTACAGTCGGGAACACTGAAGCTTTCTTT. It yields the protein CASSLGTVGNTEAFF.

CDR3 loop: CASSFRTGDNEQFF. The CDR3 bases are TGTGCCAGCAGCTTCCGTACTGGCGACAATGAGCAGTTCTTC. This sequence joins TRBV7-2 and TRBJ2-1; D gene unclear. V lost 3 bases, J lost 5 bases, and 11 bases lay in between. From germline, CDR1 is SGHTA and CDR2 FQGNSA. The CDR3 loop spans 14 amino acids.

The gene calls are TRBV7-3 and TRBJ2-3, with a tentative D call TRBD1 (6 bases). Germline CDR1 SGHTA, CDR2 FQGTGA. The CDR3 length is 17 residues. Trimming took off 6 bases at V and 0 bases at J, with 19 bases between the two ends. Here the CDR3 reads CASSPIPTGPSTDTQYF. As DNA, the CDR3 is TGTGCCAGCAGTCCCATCCCGACAGGCCCCAGCACAGATACGCAGTATTTT. Full variable domain (outside the CDR3, taken from reference TRBV7-3 and TRBJ2-3): GAGVSQTPSNKVTEKGKYVELRCDPISGHTALYWYRQSLGQGPEFLIYFQGTGAADDSGLPNDRFFAVRPEGSVSTLKIQRTERGDSAVYLCASSPIPTGPSTDTQYFGPGTRLTVL.

V and J are TRBV4-1 and TRBJ1-2; the match to TRBD1 covers 8 bases. Germline assignment: CDR1 MGHRA and CDR2 YSYEKL. The CDR3 totals 18 residues. The J segment lost 5 bases and the V segment lost 0 bases, leaving 14 bases of the junction unmatched. The CDR3 coding sequence is TGCGCCAGCAGCCAAGAAAGCTGGGGCCGACAGGGGAGGTATGGCTACACCTTC. It encodes CASSQESWGRQGRYGYTF.

The rearrangement uses TRBV2 and TRBJ1-2; D remains unclear. The V end lost 8 bases, the J end lost 8 bases, and 15 bases lay between the germline ends. The CDR3 has 12 amino acids. CDR1 is SNHLY, CDR2 FYNNEI, per germline. The CDR3 loop is CASDRVNAGYTF. CDR3 coding DNA: TGTGCCAGCGATCGGGTAAATGCGGGCTACACCTTC.

This clone was seen only a few times. The CDR3: CASSLAEFGGEAFF. Here the CDR3 DNA reads TGTGCCAGCAGCTTAGCGGAGTTTGGGGGAGAAGCTTTCTTT. The chain couples TRBV7-9 to TRBJ1-1, with D perhaps TRBD1 (5 bases). The CDR3 has 14 residues. Germline CDR1 reads SEHNR; CDR2 reads FQNEAQ (reference sequence). The V end was cut by 0 bases, the J end by 8 bases, with 13 bases between.

This clone was counted a few times. V gene TRBV29-1 combines with J gene TRBJ1-1; D remains ambiguous. CDR3 length: 16 amino acids. In germline, CDR1 is SQVTM, CDR2 ANQGSEA. Trimming took off 4 bases at V and 1 base at J, with 19 bases between the two ends. The DNA of the CDR3 is TGCAGCGTTGGTAGGATTATTACGGAGAGGAACACTGAAGCTTTCTTT. Amino acid sequence: CSVGRIITERNTEAFF. The whole variable domain, filled in from reference TRBV29-1 and TRBJ1-1, reads SAVISQKPSRDICQRGTSLTIQCQVDSQVTMMFWYRQQPGQSLTLIATANQGSEATYESGFVIDKFPISRPNLTFSTLTVSNMSPEDSSIYLCSVGRIITERNTEAFFGQGTRLTVV.

This chain links TRBV19 with TRBJ1-3; D remains unclear. Trimming shortened V by 5 bases and J by 0 bases, and 11 bases separated the two germline ends. The length of the CDR3 is 15 residues. Per the germline V gene, CDR1 is LNHDA and CDR2 is SQIVND (reference sequence). CDR3 bases: TGTGCCAGTAGTTTTGACCGAAGCTCTGGAAACACCATATATTTT. It encodes CASSFDRSSGNTIYF. Together with reference TRBV19 and TRBJ1-3, the CDR3 gives the full variable domain: DGGITQSPKYLFRKEGQNVTLSCEQNLNHDAMYWYRQDPGQGLRLIYYSQIVNDFQKGDIAEGYSVSREKKESFPLTVTSAQKNPTAFYLCASSFDRSSGNTIYFGEGSWLTVV.

The chain carries TRBV6-1 and TRBJ1-1; 8 bases align to TRBD1. The CDR3 is made up of 19 amino acids. Germline CDR1 is MNHNS and CDR2 is SASEGT. V lost 3 bases and J lost 0; bases outside the gene matches: 15. Here the CDR3 reads CASSDSRLTGDGMNTEAFF. The DNA of the CDR3 is TGTGCCAGCAGTGATTCGAGACTGACAGGGGATGGGATGAACACTGAAGCTTTCTTT.

This chain links TRBV11-2 with TRBJ2-7, with D possibly being TRBD2 (6 bases). Germline V gene lookup returns CDR1 SGHAT and CDR2 FQNNGV. The CDR3 has 11 residues. V was shortened by 5 bases and J by 9 bases, with 11 bases between the two germline ends. The CDR3 sequence: CASSLGLLQYV. DNA for the CDR3: TGTGCCAGCAGCCTGGGACTTCTGCAGTACGTC.

About this clone itself: One junction end does not reproduce the germline sequence, and a read error may be involved. The chain combines TRBV30 with TRBJ1-1; D is uncertain. The CDR3 length is 11 residues. The germline gives CDR1 GTSNPN, CDR2 SVGIG (reference sequence). In DNA form, the CDR3 reads TGTGCCCGGAGTGTACGGGAAGGCGCTTTCTTT. It specifies CARSVREGAFF.

The gene calls are TRBV6-6 and TRBJ2-7; 7 bases match TRBD1. The CDR3 contains 15 residues. V dropped 6 bases and J dropped 1; count of bases not matched to a gene: 9. Germline CDR1 is MNHNY and CDR2 is SVGAGI (reference sequence). As DNA, the CDR3 is TGTGCCAGCAGCCCCAGGGGGTACCCTTCCTACGAGCAGTACGTC. It translates to CASSPRGYPSYEQYV.

The rearrangement uses TRBV29-1 and TRBJ1-1, with 10 bases that match TRBD1. This CDR3 has 14 amino acids. Germline V gene sequence: CDR1 SQVTM, CDR2 ANQGSEA. V lost 6 bases to trimming and J lost 6 bases; unmatched junction nucleotides: 10. CDR3 residues: CSVKGGQGSSEAFF. CDR3 nucleotides: TGCAGCGTCAAAGGGGGACAGGGGTCTTCTGAAGCTTTCTTT.

This chain joins TRBV5-1 and TRBJ2-3; perhaps TRBD2 as D (6 bases). This CDR3 comprises 16 residues. The V gene's germline CDR1 is SGHRS and CDR2 YFSETQ. Trimming removed 4 bases from V and 6 bases from J, with 21 bases in between. The CDR3 DNA is TGCGCCAGCAGCCCAGATGGGCGGGATGGTGGGGATACGCAGTATTTT. Translating it yields CASSPDGRDGGDTQYF.